This record covers a single TCR beta chain. The antigen is undetermined. These data come from a study of siplizumab effects on memory and regulatory T cells. Overall study findings and caveats: Naive T cells were seen as more diverse than memory cells and as major alloresponse contributors. Versus roughly 27% in controls, the mappable alloreactive CD4+ clones averaged around 68% Treg-derived with siplizumab. Only a minor fraction of alloreactive clones mapped to unstimulated subsets.

Produced via immunoSEQ multiplex PCR; TCRdb's table is partial and in-frame only. The sample includes more than 95,000 clones, 93% of them seen just once. CDR3 length: 13 residues. Germline lookup yields CDR1 LNHDA and CDR2 SQIVND (reference sequence). V lost 6 bases, J lost 8 bases, and 16 bases lay in between. This chain links TRBV19 with TRBJ1-2; D is unresolved. This sequence was found in a human donor in good health. The source material was CD4+ T cells sorted from blood. The CDR3 sequence is CASRTSTSWGYTF. The CDR3 region has the DNA TGTGCCAGTAGGACATCTACGAGCTGGGGCTACACCTTC. The variable domain in full, with the rest retrieved from reference TRBV19 and TRBJ1-2, is DGGITQSPKYLFRKEGQNVTLSCEQNLNHDAMYWYRQDPGQGLRLIYYSQIVNDFQKGDIAEGYSVSREKKESFPLTVTSAQKNPTAFYLCASRTSTSWGYTFGSGTRLTVV.